The 11 T cell receptor beta chains in this list originate from one sample, sequenced in a study of identical twins' blood T cells. MiXCR, run by TCRdb on the 5' RACE reads, gives a single entry per CDR3 protein. The data hold 350,000 to 400,000 distinct CDR3 sequences, with under 30% observed a single time. Material: PBMCs. Receptors originate from a woman aged 18-49 years in good health.

Worth noting for this clonotype: A read error may produce the germline difference seen at one junction end. This chain connects TRBV12-3 or TRBV12-4 to TRBJ1-4; the D gene is possibly TRBD1 (5 bases). This CDR3 spans 13 amino acids. The CDR3 loop is CASNKPQGEKLLF. DNA of the CDR3: TGTGCCAGCAACAAACCTCAGGGTGAAAAACTGCTTTTT.

For this clonotype: With a much larger clone just one base away, this may be a read error. The CDR3: CSVGGVITEAFF. For the CDR3, the DNA is TGCAGCGTCGGAGGGGTGATCACTGAAGCTTTCTTT. The chain couples TRBV29-1 to TRBJ1-1; TRBD1 is a possible D gene (5 bases). Germline CDR1 reads SQVTM; CDR2 reads ANQGSEA. The CDR3 length is 12 residues. Trimming stripped 6 bases from V and 4 bases from J, with 12 bases between.

This sequence joins TRBV7-9 and TRBJ1-1; D gene unclear. Trimming took 5 bases from V and 7 from J, leaving 11 bases between them. The CDR3 extends over 12 amino acids. Germline lookup yields CDR1 SEHNR and CDR2 FQNEAQ (reference sequence). DNA for the CDR3: TGTGCCAGCAGCCTAGGGCGGTTTGAAGCTTTCTTT. Translating it yields CASSLGRFEAFF. Full variable domain (rest looked up from reference TRBV7-9 and TRBJ1-1): DTGVSQNPRHKITKRGQNVTFRCDPISEHNRLYWYRQTLGQGPEFLTYFQNEAQLEKSRLLSDRFSAERPKGSFSTLEIQRTEQGDSAMYLCASSLGRFEAFFGQGTRLTVV.

There are many counts of this clonotype. V gene TRBV19 combines with J gene TRBJ1-1, with D perhaps matching TRBD1 (6 bases). V was clipped by 9 bases and J by 6 bases, with 20 bases between them. CDR1 is LNHDA, CDR2 SQIVND, per germline (reference sequence). CDR3 size: 14 residues. The DNA for the CDR3 is TGTGCCAGCTCCGGACAGTTCGGGGGCGCTGAAGCTTTCTTT. It translates to CASSGQFGGAEAFF.

This clonotype was recorded many times. The gene calls are TRBV27 and TRBJ2-7; D is ambiguous. V lost 6 bases to trimming and J lost 3 bases, with 9 bases between them. The CDR3 spans 12 residues. Germline loops: CDR1 MNHEY, CDR2 SMNVEV (reference sequence). CDR3 residues: CASREGNYEQYF. CDR3 nucleotides: TGTGCCAGCAGAGAAGGGAACTACGAGCAGTACTTC.

The table lists this clonotype with a few counts. The chain is built from TRBV6-5 and TRBJ1-2; D is ambiguous. The CDR3 runs 15 residues. The V end lost 2 bases, the J end lost 0 bases, and 10 bases lay between the germline ends. CDR1 MNHEY and CDR2 SVGAGI come from the germline V gene. The CDR3 nucleotides read TGTGCCAGCAGTTACGACCCCAATTCTAACTATGGCTACACCTTC. Protein: CASSYDPNSNYGYTF.

In this sample, this clonotype turned up a few times. This chain joins TRBV20-1 and TRBJ1-2; D call uncertain. CDR3 length: 13 amino acids. V gave up 2 bases and J gave up 0 bases, with 7 bases separating them. Germline V gives CDR1 DFQATT, CDR2 SNEGSKA (reference sequence). CDR3 sequence: CSARISPNYGYTF. The CDR3 DNA is TGCAGTGCTAGAATCAGCCCTAACTATGGCTACACCTTC.

This clonotype has a handful of counts. The chain couples TRBV20-1 to TRBJ2-3, with 7 bases that match TRBD1. V gave up 1 base and J gave up 4 bases; unmatched junction bases: 5. The CDR3 totals 14 residues. CDR1 and CDR2 from the germline V gene are DFQATT and SNEGSKA (reference sequence). The CDR3 DNA sequence: TGCAGTGCTAGAGTCCGACAGGGATCAGATACGCAGTATTTT. Amino acids: CSARVRQGSDTQYF.

The chain has TRBV29-1 and TRBJ1-5; D is unclear. The CDR3 is 14 amino acids. Trimming pared 7 bases from V and 0 bases from J, leaving 13 bases between. CDR1 SQVTM and CDR2 ANQGSEA come from the germline V gene. CDR3 region: CSALLDSSNQPQHF. For the CDR3, the DNA is TGCAGCGCATTACTGGATTCTAGCAATCAGCCCCAGCATTTT.

The chain links TRBV18 to TRBJ1-4; no firm D call. Deletions cut 2 bases from V and 0 bases from J, with 7 bases between. Germline V gene sequence: CDR1 KGHSH, CDR2 LQKENI. The CDR3 has 15 amino acids. In DNA, the CDR3 is TGTGCCAGCTCACCAGGGTTTGCAACTAATGAAAAACTGTTTTTT. Residues: CASSPGFATNEKLFF. The whole variable domain, remainder taken from reference TRBV18 and TRBJ1-4, is NAGVMQNPRHLVRRRGQEARLRCSPMKGHSHVYWYRQLPEEGLKFMVYLQKENIIDESGMPKERFSAEFPKEGPSILRIQQVVRGDSAAYFCASSPGFATNEKLFFGSGTQLSVL.

The chain recombines TRBV12-3 or TRBV12-4 with TRBJ1-4, with no clear D. The V end was cut by 5 bases, the J end by 10 bases, with 14 bases between. There are 13 residues in the CDR3. CDR3 nucleotide sequence: TGTGCCAGCAGTCCTTTAGGGAGAGGAAAACTGTTTTTT. Translated: CASSPLGRGKLFF.